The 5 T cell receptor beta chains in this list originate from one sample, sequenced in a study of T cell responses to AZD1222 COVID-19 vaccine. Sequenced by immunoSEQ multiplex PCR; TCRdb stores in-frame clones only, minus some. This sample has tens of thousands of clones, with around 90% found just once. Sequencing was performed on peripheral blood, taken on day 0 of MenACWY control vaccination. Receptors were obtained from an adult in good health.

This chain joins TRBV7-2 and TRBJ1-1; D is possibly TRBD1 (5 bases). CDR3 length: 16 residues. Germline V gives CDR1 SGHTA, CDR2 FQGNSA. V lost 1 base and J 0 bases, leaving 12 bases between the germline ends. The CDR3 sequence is CASSLVGVRMNTEAFF. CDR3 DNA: TGTGCCAGCAGCTTAGTGGGGGTGAGGATGAACACTGAAGCTTTCTTT.

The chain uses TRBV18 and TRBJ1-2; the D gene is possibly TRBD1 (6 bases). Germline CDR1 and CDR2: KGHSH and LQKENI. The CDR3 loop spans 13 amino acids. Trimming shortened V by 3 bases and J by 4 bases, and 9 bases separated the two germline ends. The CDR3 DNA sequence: TGTGCCAGCTCACCCACAGGGCGCTATGGCTACACCTTC. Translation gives CASSPTGRYGYTF. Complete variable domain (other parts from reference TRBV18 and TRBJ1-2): NAGVMQNPRHLVRRRGQEARLRCSPMKGHSHVYWYRQLPEEGLKFMVYLQKENIIDESGMPKERFSAEFPKEGPSILRIQQVVRGDSAAYFCASSPTGRYGYTFGSGTRLTVV.

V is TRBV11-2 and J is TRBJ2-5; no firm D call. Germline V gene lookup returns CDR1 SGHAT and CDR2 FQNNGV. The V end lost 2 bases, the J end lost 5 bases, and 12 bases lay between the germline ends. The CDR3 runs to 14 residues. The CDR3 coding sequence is TGTGCCAGCAGCTTAAGGATCCGGAAGGAGACCCAGTACTTC. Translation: CASSLRIRKETQYF.

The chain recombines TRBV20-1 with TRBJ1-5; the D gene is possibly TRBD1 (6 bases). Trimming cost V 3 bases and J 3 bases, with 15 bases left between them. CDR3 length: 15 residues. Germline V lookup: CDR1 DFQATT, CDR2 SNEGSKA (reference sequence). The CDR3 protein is CSASIDNRDNQPQHF. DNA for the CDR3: TGCAGTGCTAGTATCGACAACAGGGACAATCAGCCCCAGCATTTT.

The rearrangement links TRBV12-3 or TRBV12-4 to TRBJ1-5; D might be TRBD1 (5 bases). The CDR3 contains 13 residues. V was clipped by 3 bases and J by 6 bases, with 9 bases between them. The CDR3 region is CASSFGRAQPQHF. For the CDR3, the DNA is TGTGCCAGCAGTTTCGGCAGGGCTCAGCCCCAGCATTTT.